This TCR beta chain was sequenced in a study of early T cells in non-severe SARS-CoV-2 infection. Looking at the study overall: Sequencing was performed on bulk RNA from unsorted whole blood, leaving chains unpaired.

There are a few counts of this clonotype. Germline assignment: CDR1 MGHRA and CDR2 YSYEKL. V was cut by 0 bases and J by 4 bases, with 12 bases left in between. The CDR3 runs 15 residues. Molecules of cDNA were individually given unique molecular identifiers that were attached to them. TCRdb re-called the 5' RACE reads with MiXCR, one entry per CDR3 protein. The sample yields 60,000 to 75,000 distinct CDR3 sequences, approximately 11% seen once. This specimen consisted of whole blood, obtained at baseline. This clonotype originated in an adult who was a healthcare worker with PCR-confirmed SARS-CoV-2 infection or an uninfected control (not recorded which). The J gene is TRBJ1-2, the V gene TRBV4-1; the D is unclear. The CDR3, as DNA: TGCGCCAGCAGCCAAGATCCGGAAGGGCTCTATGGCTACACCTTC. This codes for CASSQDPEGLYGYTF.